A selection of T cell receptor beta chains follows, all from one sample in a study of T cells in tuberculosis. Profiling relied on immunoSEQ multiplex PCR, and the TCRdb table lists in-frame clones only, not all of them. This sample carries 40,000 or so clones, approximately 93% of them seen once, and the ten largest clones take roughly 4.7%. Sequencing used PBMCs, obtained at tuberculosis diagnosis. These receptors were obtained from an adult with tuberculosis. CDR3s include the opening cysteine and the closing phenylalanine or tryptophan. The D gene is left open where the match is weak. The size field is filled for only some rows; it gives once, few, many or a size class.

d_gene,abundance,v_gene,j_gene,CDR3nt,CDR3aa
-,once,TRBV7-6,TRBJ1-6,TGTGCCAGCAGCCCGGGGGTCTATAATTCACCCCTCCACTTT,CASSPGVYNSPLHF
-,once,TRBV29-1,TRBJ1-4,TGCAGCGTGACGGGACTGGGAAATGAAAAACTGTTTTTT,CSVTGLGNEKLFF
TRBD2,once,TRBV5-8,TRBJ2-5,TGTGCCAGCAGCTTGCCCGGGGCTAGCGTGGCTGCATTGGGAGGGGCCCAGTACTTC,CASSLPGASVAALGGAQYF
TRBD2,-,TRBV27,TRBJ2-3,TGTGATGCAGGACTAGCGGACACAGATACGCAGTATTTT,CDAGLADTDTQYF
TRBD2,-,TRBV11-3,TRBJ2-1,TGTGCCAGCAGCTCGACGGGACTAGCGGGGGGCACCGACTCCTACAATGAGCAGTTCTTC,CASSSTGLAGGTDSYNEQFF
-,-,TRBV15,TRBJ1-4,TGTGCCACCAGCTCCCGACAGTTTGAAAAACTGTTTTTT,CATSSRQFEKLFF
-,-,TRBV6-1,TRBJ1-2,TGTGCCAGCTCAAGGGGGATTGGCTACACCTTC,CASSRGIGYTF
-,-,TRBV18,TRBJ1-5,TGTGCCAGCTCACCACGGGGGGTGACCCAGCATTTT,CASSPRGVTQHF
TRBD1,-,TRBV2,TRBJ1-1,TGTGCCAGCAGAGGACAGGGGGCGTCGGCCAGGACTTTCTTT,CASRGQGASARTFF
TRBD2,-,TRBV19,TRBJ2-3,TGTGCCAGTAGTCCCCGAGTTGTAGCGGGGGATGTTCAGTATTTT,CASSPRVVAGDVQYF
-,-,TRBV2,TRBJ2-2,TGTGCCAGCAGTTCGGAGGGCAGCACCGGGGAGCTGTTTTTT,CASSSEGSTGELFF
-,once,TRBV7-2,TRBJ1-2,TGTGCCAGCAGCCCCGTGGGGGGTCGCATGGGAGGCTACACCTTC,CASSPVGGRMGGYTF
-,-,TRBV28,TRBJ1-4,TGTGCCAGGTTGAAACCCCCCCTTTGGACTATGAACAATGAAAAACTGTTTTTT,CARLKPPLWTMNNEKLFF
-,-,TRBV7-2,TRBJ2-7,TGTGCCAGCAGCACAGGGTATGGCACCTACGAGCAGTACTTC,CASSTGYGTYEQYF
-,-,TRBV7-8,TRBJ1-5,TGTGCCAGCAGCGTGGTCGGAGGACTCCTTAATCAGCCCCAGCATTTT,CASSVVGGLLNQPQHF
TRBD2,-,TRBV9,TRBJ2-2,TGTGCCAGCAGCACAGCTATAGCGGGGATCGTCGGGGAGCTGTTTTTT,CASSTAIAGIVGELFF
-,few,TRBV29-1,TRBJ2-5,TGCAGCGTTGAACGAGGGAGCCCAAAGACCCAGTACTTC,CSVERGSPKTQYF
-,-,TRBV1,TRBJ2-3,TGCACCAGCAGCCTGCAACGGCGGGGTGCAGATACGCAGTATTTT,CTSSLQRRGADTQYF
-,-,TRBV11-3,TRBJ2-7,TGTGCCAGCAGCCGTCCGGACAGCTACGAGCAGTACTTC,CASSRPDSYEQYF
TRBD1,-,TRBV18,TRBJ1-1,TGTGCCAGCTCCCTCGGCGGACAGGGAGGCACTGAAGCTTTCTTT,CASSLGGQGGTEAFF
-,-,TRBV6-1,TRBJ1-2,TGTGCCAGCAGTGAAGGTGACTCCCCTCACTATGGCTACACCTTC,CASSEGDSPHYGYTF
TRBD2,-,TRBV9,TRBJ2-4,TGTGCCAGCAGCGTAGGGCCTAGCGGGGGTTCCCAAAACATTCAGTACTTC,CASSVGPSGGSQNIQYF
-,-,TRBV15,TRBJ1-2,TGTGCCACCAGCAGAGATCTCGGAGAGGGTGGCTACACCTTC,CATSRDLGEGGYTF
TRBD1,-,TRBV11-2,TRBJ1-5,TGTGCCAGCAGCTTAGGGAGGGACAGGGGCCAGCATTTT,CASSLGRDRGQHF
-,few,TRBV27,TRBJ1-5,TGTGCCAGCAGTTTACGCAGAGGAGGGCAGCCCCAGCATTTT,CASSLRRGGQPQHF
-,-,TRBV7-9,TRBJ2-5,TGTGCCAGCACCCTAGGTTCGAGCAGCCAAGAGACCCAGTACTTC,CASTLGSSSQETQYF
-,-,TRBV12-5,TRBJ2-5,TGTGCTAGTGCCTGGGGAGGGGGGCAGGGGCAAGAGACCCAGTACTTC,CASAWGGGQGQETQYF
TRBD1,once,TRBV15,TRBJ1-2,TGTGCCACCGCTCATAGGACAGGTTCGGGCTACACCTTC,CATAHRTGSGYTF
TRBD1,-,TRBV2,TRBJ1-5,TGTGCCAGCAGTCAGACAGGGAATCAGCCCCAGCATTTT,CASSQTGNQPQHF
-,-,TRBV6-5,TRBJ2-1,TGTGCCAGCAGTTACCTGCAGAACCAATTCAATGAGCAGTTCTTC,CASSYLQNQFNEQFF
-,-,TRBV11-3,TRBJ2-7,TGTGCCAGCAGCTTTCAGGGTCCGGGCGAGCAGTACTTC,CASSFQGPGEQYF
-,once,TRBV4-3,TRBJ1-1,TGCGCCAGCAGCCTCTCTAGCCTTGCTGAAGCTTTCTTT,CASSLSSLAEAFF
TRBD1,-,TRBV30,TRBJ1-2,TGTGCCTGGAACGCACAGGGGAGGAATGGCTACACCTTC,CAWNAQGRNGYTF
-,-,TRBV5-1,TRBJ2-1,TGCGCCAGCAGCTTTTGGGGCCCTGGAGGGACCTACAATGAGCAGTTCTTC,CASSFWGPGGTYNEQFF
-,-,TRBV18,TRBJ1-2,TGTGCCAGCTCACCTTCGGAGGGGACCGGCTACACCTTC,CASSPSEGTGYTF
TRBD2,-,TRBV5-1,TRBJ2-3,TGCGCCAGCACCTACGGGGGGTCGAGCACAGATACGCAGTATTTT,CASTYGGSSTDTQYF
-,-,TRBV2,TRBJ1-2,TGTGCCAGCAGGGGCGTGAACTATGGCTACACCTTC,CASRGVNYGYTF
TRBD1,-,TRBV15,TRBJ2-7,TGTGCCACCAGCAGAGATCCCGGGACAGTGAGAACCTACGAGCAGTACTTC,CATSRDPGTVRTYEQYF
-,-,TRBV19,TRBJ1-2,TGTGCCAGTAGTAAATCGCCCGGGACAAAACGGGATGGCTACACCTTC,CASSKSPGTKRDGYTF
-,-,TRBV5-6,TRBJ1-4,TGTGCCAGCAGTCCCCGAAATTTAGGAGCTAATGAAAAACTGTTTTTT,CASSPRNLGANEKLFF
-,-,TRBV14,TRBJ2-7,TGTGCCAGCAGCCAAGAGGGCCCTAGCTGGACCTACGAGCAGTACTTC,CASSQEGPSWTYEQYF
TRBD1,-,TRBV19,TRBJ1-6,TGTGCCAGTAGTAATACAGGGGATAATTCACCCCTCCACTTT,CASSNTGDNSPLHF
TRBD1,-,TRBV12-5,TRBJ2-1,TGTGCTAGTGGTCGCGGACAGGTATCCTACAATGAGCAGTTCTTC,CASGRGQVSYNEQFF
TRBD1,-,TRBV19,TRBJ2-3,TGTGCCAGTAGTCCCTGGGACAGGACCACAGATACGCAGTATTTT,CASSPWDRTTDTQYF
TRBD2,-,TRBV11-3,TRBJ2-3,TGTGCCAGCAGCGGACTAGCCTCAGATACGCAGTATTTT,CASSGLASDTQYF
TRBD1,-,TRBV6-5,TRBJ2-1,TGTGCCAGCAGTGCTGGGACAGGGGGTCACAATGAGCAGTTCTTC,CASSAGTGGHNEQFF
-,-,TRBV15,TRBJ2-7,TGTGCCACCAGTCGACAACTGGGGGCTAACTACGAGCAGTACTTC,CATSRQLGANYEQYF
-,-,TRBV5-6,TRBJ2-5,TGTGCCAGCACCAAAGGAGGGCTAGGGGAGACCCAGTACTTC,CASTKGGLGETQYF
-,-,TRBV11-2,TRBJ1-2,TGTGCCAGCAGCATAACTAGCGGGGTGACCTTAAGACTATTTGGCTACACCTTC,CASSITSGVTLRLFGYTF
TRBD1,-,TRBV29-1,TRBJ1-4,TGCAGCGCCTTGAGGGCAGGGGGTGAAAAACTGTTTTTT,CSALRAGGEKLFF
-,-,TRBV6-5,TRBJ2-5,TGTGCCAGCAGTTACACCCCCAGCTTACGAGGCGAGACCCAGTACTTC,CASSYTPSLRGETQYF
-,-,TRBV5-1,TRBJ1-1,TGCGCCAGCAGCTTGGGGGCTTTGAACACTGAAGCTTTCTTT,CASSLGALNTEAFF
-,-,TRBV6-4,TRBJ2-1,TGTGCCAGCAGTGTCGGTCAGGGGGAGGTTAATGAGCAGTTCTTC,CASSVGQGEVNEQFF
TRBD1,once,TRBV11-3,TRBJ1-1,TGTGCCAGCAGGAACGGACAGGGGGCAGGAAACACTGAAGCTTTCTTT,CASRNGQGAGNTEAFF
-,-,TRBV30,TRBJ1-2,TGTGCCTCGACAGCTTATGGCTACACCTTC,CASTAYGYTF
TRBD1,-,TRBV30,TRBJ2-3,TGTGCCTGGGGACACAGGGGGGCAGATACGCAGTATTTT,CAWGHRGADTQYF
-,-,TRBV6-6,TRBJ1-5,TGTGCCAGCAGTTCAGGGATGGGGCAGCCCCAGCATTTT,CASSSGMGQPQHF
TRBD1,-,TRBV5-8,TRBJ1-3,TGTGCCAGCAGCCGTCGACAGGGAGCTGGAAACACCATATATTTT,CASSRRQGAGNTIYF
TRBD1,-,TRBV5-1,TRBJ1-2,TGCGCCAGCAGCTTGGAAACAGGGGAACCCTATGGCTACACCTTC,CASSLETGEPYGYTF
TRBD1,-,TRBV6-6,TRBJ2-7,TGTGCCAGCAGCATCGACAGGGGAAGGCAGTACTTC,CASSIDRGRQYF